These T cell receptor beta chains were read from a single sample in a study of cytomegalovirus exposure and HLA in healthy donors. Assay: immunoSEQ multiplex PCR; the TCRdb copy retains only in-frame clones and omits some. The sample yields 55,000 to 65,000 clones, approximately 92% seen once. The material sequenced was PBMCs. The receptors here all came from a man aged 18 to 29 in good health and CMV-seronegative. The CDR3 runs from the conserved cysteine through the conserved F or W. The order of the fields is V gene, clone size, D gene, J gene, CDR3 DNA, CDR3 protein. D genes are given only for firm matches. Clone size is stated in some rows and not others, as once, few, many or a class when expanded.

>TRBV2|NA|TRBD2|TRBJ2-1
TGTGCCAGCAGTGATGATCCCCGGGGGGAGGAAAACTACAATGAGCAGTTCTTC
CASSDDPRGEENYNEQFF
>TRBV19|NA|NA|TRBJ2-1
TGTGCCAGTGATAGCGGTGGGTACAATGAGCAGTTCTTC
CASDSGGYNEQFF
>TRBV18|once|TRBD2|TRBJ2-1
TGTGCCAGCTCACCCTTAGCGGGAGGGACCTCCTACAATGAGCAGTTCTTC
CASSPLAGGTSYNEQFF
>TRBV28|NA|TRBD1|TRBJ1-2
TGTGCCAGCAGTAGTCCGGGGACAGGGGTTTATGGCTACACCTTC
CASSSPGTGVYGYTF
>TRBV19|NA|TRBD1|TRBJ2-7
TGTGCCAGTAGTATTCCGGGACAGGGACCCTACGAGCAGTACTTC
CASSIPGQGPYEQYF
>TRBV2|NA|TRBD1|TRBJ1-5
TGTGCCAGCGGGACAGGGGTCAATCAGCCCCAGCATTTT
CASGTGVNQPQHF
>TRBV2|NA|NA|TRBJ2-7
TGTGCCAGCAGTGACGAGTACGAGCAGTACTTC
CASSDEYEQYF
>TRBV2|NA|NA|TRBJ2-3
TGTGCCAGCAGGACCCAGGGACTCCGCACAGATACGCAGTATTTT
CASRTQGLRTDTQYF
>TRBV5-1|many|NA|TRBJ2-2
TGCGCCAGCAGCTTGGGGACTACATACACCGGGGAGCTGTTTTTT
CASSLGTTYTGELFF
>TRBV28|NA|NA|TRBJ2-7
TGTGCCAGCAGTTTCGGGACTCCAGCACACGAGCAGTACTTC
CASSFGTPAHEQYF
>TRBV14|NA|NA|TRBJ2-1
TGTGCCAGCAGCCCCCGACAGGGTAGGGAGGTCGGGCAGTTCTTC
CASSPRQGREVGQFF
>TRBV15|NA|NA|TRBJ1-5
TGTGCCACCAGCAGAGTCACAGGCGGTGATCAGCCCCAGCATTTT
CATSRVTGGDQPQHF
>TRBV4-1|NA|NA|TRBJ2-3
TGCGCCAGCAGCCAAGACAGGGTCACAGATACGCAGTATTTT
CASSQDRVTDTQYF
>TRBV5-1|once|TRBD1|TRBJ2-1
TGCGCCAGCAGCGCCGGGACAGTGGAAAATGAGCAGTTCTTC
CASSAGTVENEQFF
>TRBV6-6|NA|NA|TRBJ1-5
TGTGCCAGCAGTTACTCGGCAGGAAGCAATCAGCCCCAGCATTTT
CASSYSAGSNQPQHF
>TRBV5-5|NA|NA|TRBJ2-7
TGTGCCAGCAGCTTACCCACTACTGGCTACGAGCAGTACTTC
CASSLPTTGYEQYF
>TRBV28|NA|NA|TRBJ2-3
TGTGCCAGCAGCGCCCTAGGGGGCACAGATACGCAGTATTTT
CASSALGGTDTQYF
>TRBV5-6|NA|NA|TRBJ2-1
TGTGCCAGCAGCACCTTCACTAGTATGGGGCAGTTCTTC
CASSTFTSMGQFF
>TRBV19|NA|NA|TRBJ1-5
TGTGCCAGTGCCACATACAGGGACAATCAGCCCCAGCATTTT
CASATYRDNQPQHF
>TRBV19|NA|TRBD1|TRBJ2-7
TGTGCCAGTAGTGCCGGGACAGCGATCGACGAGCAGTACTTC
CASSAGTAIDEQYF
>TRBV5-1|NA|TRBD1|TRBJ1-3
TGCGCCAGCAGCTTGGCCAGGGACAGCGGAAACACCATATATTTT
CASSLARDSGNTIYF
>TRBV6-5|NA|NA|TRBJ1-5
TGTGCCAGCAGGACGACACAGAATCAGCCCCAGCATTTT
CASRTTQNQPQHF
>TRBV6-5|NA|TRBD1|TRBJ2-7
TGTGCCAGCAGTTTGACAGGGGCCGAGCAGTACTTC
CASSLTGAEQYF
>TRBV28|NA|NA|TRBJ2-7
TGTGCCAGCAGCCCCTTTGGGGGGTGGGAGCAGTACTTC
CASSPFGGWEQYF
>TRBV5-6|few|NA|TRBJ2-1
TGTGCCAGCAGCCCTGACTACAGGGCCTACAATGAGCAGTTCTTC
CASSPDYRAYNEQFF
>TRBV7-2|NA|TRBD1|TRBJ2-7
TGTGCCAGCAGCTTAGGGACAGGGGGCTCGGGTTACGAGCAGTACTTC
CASSLGTGGSGYEQYF
>TRBV7-9|NA|TRBD1|TRBJ2-7
TGTGCCAGCAGCTTAGGGACAGGGGCCTACGAGCAGTACTTC
CASSLGTGAYEQYF
>TRBV10-2|NA|NA|TRBJ1-1
TGCGCCAGCAGTGGAAGCGGGCTGAGGACTGAAGCTTTCTTT
CASSGSGLRTEAFF
>TRBV15|NA|NA|TRBJ1-4
TGTGCCACCAGCAGAGTCCCGAGCGAAAAACTGTTTTTT
CATSRVPSEKLFF
>TRBV13|NA|NA|TRBJ1-1
TGTGCCAGCAGCTTAGATAGGGAGGTGAACACTGAAGCTTTCTTT
CASSLDREVNTEAFF
>TRBV19|NA|NA|TRBJ2-7
TGTGCCAGTAGTACGACGGGTGGATACTACGAGCAGTACTTC
CASSTTGGYYEQYF
>TRBV5-1|NA|TRBD1|TRBJ2-7
TGCGCCAGCAGCCCCGGGGACAGGGGGGGTCACGAGCAGTACTTC
CASSPGDRGGHEQYF
>TRBV6-1|NA|NA|TRBJ2-5
TGTGCCAGCAGTGCTCATGGGTACGGGGAGACCCAGTACTTC
CASSAHGYGETQYF
>TRBV2|NA|NA|TRBJ2-2
TGTGCCAGCAGTGCCTCACTCGGGGAGCTGTTTTTT
CASSASLGELFF
>TRBV7-9|NA|TRBD2|TRBJ2-3
TGTGCCAGCAGCTCAAGGACTAGCGGGAGTGTGGATACGCAGTATTTT
CASSSRTSGSVDTQYF
>TRBV2|NA|NA|TRBJ2-1
TGTGCCAGCAGTGTCTCGAGCTCCTACAATGAGCAGTTCTTC
CASSVSSSYNEQFF
>TRBV19|NA|NA|TRBJ1-1
TGTGCCAGTAGGGCGGGGGGGCAGCCGAACACTGAAGCTTTCTTT
CASRAGGQPNTEAFF
>TRBV29-1|NA|NA|TRBJ1-1
TGCAGCGGAAGACAGGACCGCTTCAACACTGAAGCTTTCTTT
CSGRQDRFNTEAFF
>TRBV5-5|NA|NA|TRBJ2-2
TGTGCCAGCAGCTTGGCCGCGGGGTGGGGGTACACCGGGGAGCTGTTTTTT
CASSLAAGWGYTGELFF
>TRBV19|once|TRBD2|TRBJ2-7
TGTGCCAGTAGGAGGGATTCTAGCGGGAGCTCCTACGAGCAGTACTTC
CASRRDSSGSSYEQYF
>TRBV27|NA|NA|TRBJ1-1
TGTGCCAGCAGTGTACAGGGCTTGAACACTGAAGCTTTCTTT
CASSVQGLNTEAFF
>TRBV5-1|NA|TRBD1|TRBJ1-1
TGCGCCAGCACCGGGACAGGGAACACTGAAGCTTTCTTT
CASTGTGNTEAFF
>TRBV5-6|NA|NA|TRBJ1-5
TGTGCCAGCAGCTGGGGAAGGGGTCAGCCCCAGCATTTT
CASSWGRGQPQHF
>TRBV19|NA|NA|TRBJ2-2
TGTGCCACCCAGGGTTACGGGGAGCTGTTTTTT
CATQGYGELFF
>TRBV7-2|NA|NA|TRBJ1-1
TGTGCCAGCAGCTTGGTGGGTCGCGGTGCTCGCCTCACTGAAGCTTTCTTT
CASSLVGRGARLTEAFF
>TRBV27|NA|TRBD2|TRBJ2-5
TGTGCCAGCAGAACCTTTCTCGCGGGAGGGAACCAAGAGACCCAGTACTTC
CASRTFLAGGNQETQYF
>TRBV5-1|NA|NA|TRBJ2-2
TGCGCCAGCAGCTTTACTCCCAATCGGGACACCGGGGAGCTGTTTTTT
CASSFTPNRDTGELFF
>TRBV19|NA|TRBD1|TRBJ2-7
TGTGCCAGTACCCCGGGACAGGGGGCCTACGAGCAGTACTTC
CASTPGQGAYEQYF
>TRBV2|NA|NA|TRBJ2-3
TGTGCCAGCAGTGATGGGCTAGCTGGAGATACGCAGTATTTT
CASSDGLAGDTQYF
>TRBV6-6|NA|TRBD1|TRBJ1-4
TGTGCCAGCAGCCGAAGGGGACAGGGAAATGAAAAACTGTTTTTT
CASSRRGQGNEKLFF
>TRBV6-5|once|NA|TRBJ2-5
TGTGCCAGCAGGGGACTCGAGACCCAGTACTTC
CASRGLETQYF